This T cell receptor beta chain was captured by sequencing in a study of CXCR3-negative and CXCR3-positive naive CD8 T cells. Germline V gene lookup returns CDR1 SQVTM and CDR2 ANQGSEA. There are 12 residues in the CDR3. cDNA libraries for TRB were generated by 5' RACE incorporating UMI labels. TCRdb re-called the 5' RACE reads and shows each CDR3 protein once, DNA omitted. The table lists 100,000 to 150,000 distinct CDR3 sequences. The study's findings and limits: When CXCR3-positive naive cells were set against CXCR3-negative naive cells, the former had more hydrophobic TRB CDR3s.

Comments on this clonotype: The antigen is not known.

The sample was naive CXCR3- CD8+ T cells from blood. Subset: CD45RO-CCR7+CD27+CD95- naive CD8+ T cells lacking CXCR3 (TNR3-). This chain joins TRBV29-1 and TRBJ2-7; TCRdb designates TRBD2, a call that cannot be tested without DNA. The receptor comes from a human donor in good health. Some clones in this sample may be carry-over from other donors' samples. The CDR3 sequence is CSVGDYGGEQYF.